This TCR beta chain originates from a study of blood T cell repertoires in COVID-19. Overall study context: The origin of the acute and convalescent COVID-19 samples was the United States, Italy and Spain. PBMCs, B-cell-depleted T cells, or T cells were the source of the cDNA or gDNA that made up the material.

As handled by the study authors: Amplified reference gene primers provided the basis for estimating nucleated cell counts. Only in-frame clones appear in the TCRdb table, and some are missing; sequencing was by immunoSEQ multiplex PCR. V, J and clone size were drawn from that table, and D and trimming were deduced from the DNA. The data contain 150,000 or so clones, about 88% of them singletons. Germline values: CDR1 MGHDK, CDR2 SYGVNS. The CDR3 spans 18 residues. Trimming took 5 bases from V and 0 from J; bases not matched to a gene: 9. The chain is built from TRBV25-1 and TRBJ1-5; 11 bases are a match to TRBD1. Material for sequencing was peripheral blood. The receptor was derived from a woman in her 70s with acute or convalescent COVID-19. CDR3 nucleotides: TGTGCCAGCAGTCAGGGGGGACAGGGGGGTTATAGCAATCAGCCCCAGCATTTT. This sequence encodes CASSQGGQGGYSNQPQHF.